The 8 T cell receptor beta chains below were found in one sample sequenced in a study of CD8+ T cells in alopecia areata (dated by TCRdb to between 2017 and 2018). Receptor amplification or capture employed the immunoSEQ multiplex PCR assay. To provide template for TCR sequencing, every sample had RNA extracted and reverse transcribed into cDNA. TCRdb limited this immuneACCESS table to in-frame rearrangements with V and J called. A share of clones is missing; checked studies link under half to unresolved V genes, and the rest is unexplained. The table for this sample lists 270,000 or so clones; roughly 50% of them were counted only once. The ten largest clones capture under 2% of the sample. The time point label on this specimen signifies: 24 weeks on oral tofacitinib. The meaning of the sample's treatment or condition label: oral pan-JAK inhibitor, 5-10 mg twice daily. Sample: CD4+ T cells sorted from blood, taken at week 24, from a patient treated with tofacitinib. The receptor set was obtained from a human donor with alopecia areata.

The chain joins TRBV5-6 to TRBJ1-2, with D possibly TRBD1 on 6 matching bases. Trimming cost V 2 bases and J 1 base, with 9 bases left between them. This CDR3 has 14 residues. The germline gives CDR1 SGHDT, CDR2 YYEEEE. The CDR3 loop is CASSLTGRNYGYTF. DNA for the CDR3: TGTGCCAGCAGCTTAACAGGGCGTAACTATGGCTACACCTTC.

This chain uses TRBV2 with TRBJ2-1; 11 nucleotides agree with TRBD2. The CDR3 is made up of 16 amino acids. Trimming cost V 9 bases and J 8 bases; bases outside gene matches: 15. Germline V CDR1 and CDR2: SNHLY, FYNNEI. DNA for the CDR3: TGTGCCAGGAATCCCCCGGGACTAGCGGCTTTGGATGAGCAGTTCTTC. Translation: CARNPPGLAALDEQFF. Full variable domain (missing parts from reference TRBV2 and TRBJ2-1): EPEVTQTPSHQVTQMGQEVILRCVPISNHLYFYWYRQILGQKVEFLVSFYNNEISEKSEIFDDQFSVERPDGSNFTLKIRSTKLEDSAMYFCARNPPGLAALDEQFFGPGTRLTVL.

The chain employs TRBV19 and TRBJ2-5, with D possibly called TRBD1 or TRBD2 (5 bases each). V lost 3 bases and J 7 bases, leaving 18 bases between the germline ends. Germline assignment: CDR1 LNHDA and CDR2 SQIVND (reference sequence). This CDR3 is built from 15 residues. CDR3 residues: CASSISLAGSRTQYF. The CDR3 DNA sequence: TGTGCCAGTAGTATTTCCCTGGCAGGGAGTAGGACCCAGTACTTC. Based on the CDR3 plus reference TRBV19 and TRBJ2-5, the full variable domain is DGGITQSPKYLFRKEGQNVTLSCEQNLNHDAMYWYRQDPGQGLRLIYYSQIVNDFQKGDIAEGYSVSREKKESFPLTVTSAQKNPTAFYLCASSISLAGSRTQYFGPGTRLLVL.

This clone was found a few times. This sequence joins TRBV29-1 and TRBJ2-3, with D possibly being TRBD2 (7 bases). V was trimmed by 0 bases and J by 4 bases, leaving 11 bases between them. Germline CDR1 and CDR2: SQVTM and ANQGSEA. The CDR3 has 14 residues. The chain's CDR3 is CSVEEGGAPDTQYF. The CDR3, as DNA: TGCAGCGTTGAAGAAGGGGGGGCCCCAGATACGCAGTATTTT.

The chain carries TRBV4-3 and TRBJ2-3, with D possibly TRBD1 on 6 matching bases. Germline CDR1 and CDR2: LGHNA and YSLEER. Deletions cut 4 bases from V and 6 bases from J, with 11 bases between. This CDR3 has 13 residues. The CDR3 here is CASSLQGWDTQYF. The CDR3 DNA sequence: TGCGCCAGCAGCCTCCAGGGGTGGGATACGCAGTATTTT.

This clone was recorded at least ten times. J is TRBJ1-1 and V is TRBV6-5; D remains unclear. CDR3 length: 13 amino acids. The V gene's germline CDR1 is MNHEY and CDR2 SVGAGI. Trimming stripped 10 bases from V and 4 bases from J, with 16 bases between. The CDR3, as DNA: TGTGCCACTCAAACAGCGGGGTTCACTGAAGCTTTCTTT. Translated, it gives CATQTAGFTEAFF.

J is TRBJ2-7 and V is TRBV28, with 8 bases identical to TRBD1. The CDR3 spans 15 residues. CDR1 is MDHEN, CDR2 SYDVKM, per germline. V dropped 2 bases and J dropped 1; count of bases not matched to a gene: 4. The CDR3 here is CASSLRNRGSYEQYF. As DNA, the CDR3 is TGTGCCAGCAGTTTACGGAACAGGGGGTCCTACGAGCAGTACTTC.

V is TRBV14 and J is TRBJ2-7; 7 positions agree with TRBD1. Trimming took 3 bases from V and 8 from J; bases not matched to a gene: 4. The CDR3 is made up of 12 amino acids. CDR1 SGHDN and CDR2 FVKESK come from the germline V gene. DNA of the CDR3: TGTGCCAGCAGCCAGACAGGGTTCCAGCAGTACTTC. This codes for CASSQTGFQQYF.